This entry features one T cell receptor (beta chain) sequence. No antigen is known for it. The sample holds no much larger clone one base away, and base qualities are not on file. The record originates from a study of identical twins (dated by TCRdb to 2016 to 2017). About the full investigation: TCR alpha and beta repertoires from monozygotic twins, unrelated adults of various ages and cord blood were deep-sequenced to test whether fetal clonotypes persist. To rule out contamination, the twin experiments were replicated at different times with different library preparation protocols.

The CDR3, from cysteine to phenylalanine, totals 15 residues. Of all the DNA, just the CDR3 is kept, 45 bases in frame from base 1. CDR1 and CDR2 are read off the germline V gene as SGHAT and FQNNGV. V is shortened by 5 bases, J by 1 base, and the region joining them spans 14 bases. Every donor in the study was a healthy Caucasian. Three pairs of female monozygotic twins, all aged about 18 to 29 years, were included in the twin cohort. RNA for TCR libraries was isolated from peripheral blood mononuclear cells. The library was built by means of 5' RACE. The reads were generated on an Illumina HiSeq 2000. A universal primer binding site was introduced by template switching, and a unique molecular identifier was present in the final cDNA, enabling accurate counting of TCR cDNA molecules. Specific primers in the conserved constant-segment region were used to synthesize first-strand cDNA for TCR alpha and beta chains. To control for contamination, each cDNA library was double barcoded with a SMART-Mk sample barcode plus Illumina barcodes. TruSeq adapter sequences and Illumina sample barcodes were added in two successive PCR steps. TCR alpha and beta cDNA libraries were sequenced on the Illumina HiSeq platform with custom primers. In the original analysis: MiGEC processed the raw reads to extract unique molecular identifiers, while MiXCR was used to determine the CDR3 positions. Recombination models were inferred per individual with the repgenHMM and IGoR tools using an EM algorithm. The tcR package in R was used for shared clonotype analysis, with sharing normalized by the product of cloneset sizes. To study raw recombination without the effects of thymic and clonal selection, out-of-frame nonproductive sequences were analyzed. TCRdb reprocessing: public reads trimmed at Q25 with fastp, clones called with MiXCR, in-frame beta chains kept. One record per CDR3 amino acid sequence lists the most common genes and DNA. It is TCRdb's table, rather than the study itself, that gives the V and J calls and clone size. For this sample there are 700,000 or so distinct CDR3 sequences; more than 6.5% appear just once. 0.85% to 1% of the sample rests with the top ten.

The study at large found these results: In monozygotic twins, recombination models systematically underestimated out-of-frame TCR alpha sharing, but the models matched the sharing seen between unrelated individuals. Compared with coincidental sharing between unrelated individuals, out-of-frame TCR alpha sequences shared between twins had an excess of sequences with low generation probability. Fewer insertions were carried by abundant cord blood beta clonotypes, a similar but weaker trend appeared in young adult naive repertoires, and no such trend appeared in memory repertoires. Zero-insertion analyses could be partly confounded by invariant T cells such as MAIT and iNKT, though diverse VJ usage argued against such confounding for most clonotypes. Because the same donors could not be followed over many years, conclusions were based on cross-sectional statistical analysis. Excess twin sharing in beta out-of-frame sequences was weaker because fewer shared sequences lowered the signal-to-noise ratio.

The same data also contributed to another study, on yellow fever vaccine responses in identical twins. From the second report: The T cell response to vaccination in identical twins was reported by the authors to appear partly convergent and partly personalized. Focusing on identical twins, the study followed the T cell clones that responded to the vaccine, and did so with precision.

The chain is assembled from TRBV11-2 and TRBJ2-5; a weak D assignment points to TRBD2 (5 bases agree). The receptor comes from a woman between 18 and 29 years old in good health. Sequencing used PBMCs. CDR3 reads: CASSPTGLGQETQYF. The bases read TGTGCCAGCAGCCCTACTGGACTGGGCCAAGAGACCCAGTACTTC.